The clone carrying this T cell receptor beta chain was counted once. Its antigen is not identified. This sample stems from a study of shared clonotypes between healthy human individuals. Findings and caveats of the study: Of the naive CD4 clonotypes, around 4.9% were shared across a few donors. Richness estimates generally favored naive over memory subsets.

V was clipped by 1 base and J by 6 bases, with 16 bases between them. The CDR3 is made up of 16 amino acids. Germline V gene lookup returns CDR1 LNHNV and CDR2 YYDKDF (reference sequence). Deep was the level used in running the assay. Source study methods: Without quality scores, immunoSEQ junctional reads could not be filtered like full-length reads. Libraries were prepared by immunoSEQ multiplex PCR; TCRdb keeps only in-frame clonotypes and omits some of them. Clone size and V and J calls were adopted from that table, with D and trimming inferred from the DNA. The table shows hundreds of thousands of clones, with roughly 96% occurring only once. Naive CD8 cells were CD45RO-negative, positively selected for CCR7, excluding terminally differentiated effector memory CD45RA+ cells.

This chain joins TRBV15 and TRBJ2-1, with D hard to call. The sample taken for sequencing was naive CD8+ T cells sorted from blood. The source is a woman under 40 in good health. In nucleotides, the CDR3 is TGTGCCACCAGCAGAGCCGACTTCCTTCTGGGCAATGAGCAGTTCTTC. Protein product: CATSRADFLLGNEQFF. The full variable domain, its missing parts supplied by reference TRBV15 and TRBJ2-1, is DAMVIQNPRYQVTQFGKPVTLSCSQTLNHNVMYWYQQKSSQAPKLLFHYYDKDFNNEADTPDNFQSRRPNTSFCFLDIRSPGLGDTAMYLCATSRADFLLGNEQFFGPGTRLTVL.